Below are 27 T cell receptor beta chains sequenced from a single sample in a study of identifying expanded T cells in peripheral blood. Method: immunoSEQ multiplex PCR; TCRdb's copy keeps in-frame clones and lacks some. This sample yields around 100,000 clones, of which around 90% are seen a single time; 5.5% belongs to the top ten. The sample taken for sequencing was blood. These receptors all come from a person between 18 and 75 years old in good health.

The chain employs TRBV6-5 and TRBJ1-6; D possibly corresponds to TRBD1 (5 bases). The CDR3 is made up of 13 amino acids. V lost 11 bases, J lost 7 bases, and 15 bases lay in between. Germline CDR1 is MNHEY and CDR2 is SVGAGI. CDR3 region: CACWDRRNSPLHF. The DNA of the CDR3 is TGTGCCTGCTGGGACCGCCGGAATTCACCCCTCCACTTT.

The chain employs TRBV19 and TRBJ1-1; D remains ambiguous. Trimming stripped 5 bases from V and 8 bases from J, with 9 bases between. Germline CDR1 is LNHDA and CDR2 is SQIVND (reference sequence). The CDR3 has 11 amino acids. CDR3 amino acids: CASSGRFEAFF. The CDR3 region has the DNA TGTGCCAGTAGTGGCCGGTTCGAAGCTTTCTTT. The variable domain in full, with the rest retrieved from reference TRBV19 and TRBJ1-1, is DGGITQSPKYLFRKEGQNVTLSCEQNLNHDAMYWYRQDPGQGLRLIYYSQIVNDFQKGDIAEGYSVSREKKESFPLTVTSAQKNPTAFYLCASSGRFEAFFGQGTRLTVV.

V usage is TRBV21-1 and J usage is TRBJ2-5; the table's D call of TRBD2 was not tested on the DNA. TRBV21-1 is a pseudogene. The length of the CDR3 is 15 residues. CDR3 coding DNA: TGTGCCAGCGCCTCCCCACTAGATTTTGTAGAGACCCAGTACTTC. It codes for CASASPLDFVETQYF.

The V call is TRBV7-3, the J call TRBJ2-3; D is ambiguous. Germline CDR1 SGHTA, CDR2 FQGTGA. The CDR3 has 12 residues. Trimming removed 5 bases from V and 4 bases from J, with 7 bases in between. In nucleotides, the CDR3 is TGTGCCAGCAGCCAAGGTGCAGATACGCAGTATTTT. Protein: CASSQGADTQYF.

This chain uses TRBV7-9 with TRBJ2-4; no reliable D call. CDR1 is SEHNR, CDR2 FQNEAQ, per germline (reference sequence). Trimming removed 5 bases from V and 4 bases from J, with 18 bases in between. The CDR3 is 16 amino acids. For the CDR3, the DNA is TGTGCCAGCAGCGCCGACTTTCTCGGTCCAAAAAACATTCAGTACTTC. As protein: CASSADFLGPKNIQYF. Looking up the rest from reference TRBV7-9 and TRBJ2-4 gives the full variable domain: DTGVSQNPRHKITKRGQNVTFRCDPISEHNRLYWYRQTLGQGPEFLTYFQNEAQLEKSRLLSDRFSAERPKGSFSTLEIQRTEQGDSAMYLCASSADFLGPKNIQYFGAGTRLSVL.

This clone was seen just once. CDR3 sequence: CASTDPKVGLTEAFF. The CDR3 coding sequence is TGTGCCTCTACCGACCCCAAGGTGGGGTTGACTGAAGCTTTCTTT. The gene calls are TRBV30 and TRBJ1-1; no clear D gene. V dropped 7 bases and J dropped 5 bases, with 23 bases sitting between them. The germline gives CDR1 GTSNPN, CDR2 SVGIG (reference sequence). The length of the CDR3 is 15 residues.

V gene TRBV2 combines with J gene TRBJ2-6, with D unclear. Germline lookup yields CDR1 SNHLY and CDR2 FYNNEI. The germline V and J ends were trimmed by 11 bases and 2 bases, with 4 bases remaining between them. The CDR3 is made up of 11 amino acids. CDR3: CAGAGANVLTF. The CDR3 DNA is TGTGCCGGAGCTGGGGCCAACGTCCTGACTTTC.

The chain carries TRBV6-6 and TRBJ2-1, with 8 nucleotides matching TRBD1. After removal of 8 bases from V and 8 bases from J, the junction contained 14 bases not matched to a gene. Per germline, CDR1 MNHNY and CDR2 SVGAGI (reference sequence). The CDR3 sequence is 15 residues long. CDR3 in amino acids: CASRTGWGTGDEQFF. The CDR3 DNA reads TGTGCCAGCCGGACAGGGTGGGGTACTGGGGATGAGCAGTTCTTC.

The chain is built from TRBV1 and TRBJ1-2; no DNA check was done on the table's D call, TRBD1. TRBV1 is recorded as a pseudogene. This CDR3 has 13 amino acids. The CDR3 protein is CTSSPDRGHGYTF. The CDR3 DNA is TGCACCAGCAGCCCGGATAGGGGGCATGGCTACACCTTC.

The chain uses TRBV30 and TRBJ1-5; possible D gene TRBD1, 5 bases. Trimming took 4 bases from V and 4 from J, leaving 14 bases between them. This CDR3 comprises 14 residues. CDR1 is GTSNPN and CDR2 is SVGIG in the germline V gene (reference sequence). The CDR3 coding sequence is TGTGCCTGGAAACCCTGGGACGGAAATCAGCCCCAGCATTTT. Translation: CAWKPWDGNQPQHF.

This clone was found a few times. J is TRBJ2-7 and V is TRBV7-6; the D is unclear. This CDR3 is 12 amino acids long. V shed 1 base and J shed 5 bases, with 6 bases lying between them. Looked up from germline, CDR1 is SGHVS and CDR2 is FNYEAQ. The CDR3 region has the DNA TGTGCCAGCAGCTTAGGAGTCAACGAGCAGTACTTC. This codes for CASSLGVNEQYF.

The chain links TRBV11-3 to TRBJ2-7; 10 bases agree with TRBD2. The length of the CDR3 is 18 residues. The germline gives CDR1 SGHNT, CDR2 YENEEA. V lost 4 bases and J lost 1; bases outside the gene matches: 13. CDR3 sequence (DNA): TGTGCCAGCAGCTCCAACTTCCCCTCTAGCGGGAGTTCCTACGAGCAGTACTTC. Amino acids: CASSSNFPSSGSSYEQYF.

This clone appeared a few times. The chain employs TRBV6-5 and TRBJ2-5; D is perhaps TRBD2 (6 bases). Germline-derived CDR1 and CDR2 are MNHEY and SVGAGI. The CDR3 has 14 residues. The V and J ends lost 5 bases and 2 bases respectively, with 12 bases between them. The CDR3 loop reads CASSQSGRQETQYF. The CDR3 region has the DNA TGTGCCAGCAGTCAATCCGGGAGACAAGAGACCCAGTACTTC.

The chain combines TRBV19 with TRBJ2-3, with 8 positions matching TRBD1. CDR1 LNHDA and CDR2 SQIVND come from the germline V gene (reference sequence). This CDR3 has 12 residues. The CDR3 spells CAGDRNTDTQYF. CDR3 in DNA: TGTGCAGGGGACAGGAACACAGATACGCAGTATTTT.

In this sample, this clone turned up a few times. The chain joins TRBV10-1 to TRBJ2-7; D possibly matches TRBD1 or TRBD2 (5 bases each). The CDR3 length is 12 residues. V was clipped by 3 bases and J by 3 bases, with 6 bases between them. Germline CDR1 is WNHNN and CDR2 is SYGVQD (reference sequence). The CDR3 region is CASSDGGYEQYF. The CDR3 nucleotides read TGCGCCAGCAGTGATGGGGGCTACGAGCAGTACTTC.

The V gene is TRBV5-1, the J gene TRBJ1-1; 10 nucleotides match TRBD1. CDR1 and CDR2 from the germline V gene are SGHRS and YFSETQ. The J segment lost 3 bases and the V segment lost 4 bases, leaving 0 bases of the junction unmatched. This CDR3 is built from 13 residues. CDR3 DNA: TGCGCCAGCAGCGGGACAGGGGACACTGAAGCTTTCTTT. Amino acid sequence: CASSGTGDTEAFF.

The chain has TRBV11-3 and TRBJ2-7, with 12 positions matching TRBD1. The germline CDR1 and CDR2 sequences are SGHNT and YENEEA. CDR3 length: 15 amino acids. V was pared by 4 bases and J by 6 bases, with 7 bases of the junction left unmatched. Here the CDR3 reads CASSSPRDRGREQYF. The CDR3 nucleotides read TGTGCCAGCAGCTCACCCCGGGACAGGGGGCGCGAGCAGTACTTC.

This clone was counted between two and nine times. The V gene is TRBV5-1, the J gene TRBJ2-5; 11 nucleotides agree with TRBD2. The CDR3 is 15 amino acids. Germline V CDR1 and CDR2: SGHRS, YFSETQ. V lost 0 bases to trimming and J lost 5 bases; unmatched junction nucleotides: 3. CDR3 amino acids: CASSLDASGGETQYF. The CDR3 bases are TGCGCCAGCAGCTTGGACGCTAGCGGGGGGGAGACCCAGTACTTC.

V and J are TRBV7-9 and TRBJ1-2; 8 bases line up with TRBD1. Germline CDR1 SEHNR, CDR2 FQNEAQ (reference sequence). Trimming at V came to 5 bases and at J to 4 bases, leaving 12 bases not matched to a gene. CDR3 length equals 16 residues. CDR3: CASSPPGGGAIYGYTF. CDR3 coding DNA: TGTGCCAGCAGCCCCCCAGGGGGCGGGGCAATCTATGGCTACACCTTC.

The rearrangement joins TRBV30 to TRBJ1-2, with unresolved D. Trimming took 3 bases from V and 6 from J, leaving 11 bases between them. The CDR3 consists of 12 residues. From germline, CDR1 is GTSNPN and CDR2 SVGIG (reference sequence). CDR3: CAWRVTDDGYTF. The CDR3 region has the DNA TGTGCCTGGAGGGTAACGGACGATGGCTACACCTTC. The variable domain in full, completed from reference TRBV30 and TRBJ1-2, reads SQTIHQWPATLVQPVGSPLSLECTVEGTSNPNLYWYRQAAGRGLQLLFYSVGIGQISSEVPQNLSASRPQDRQFILSSKKLLLSDSGFYLCAWRVTDDGYTFGSGTRLTVV.

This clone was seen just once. CDR3 sequence reads: CASSLAQFSGANVLTF. In DNA form, the CDR3 reads TGTGCCAGCAGCTTAGCACAGTTCTCTGGGGCCAACGTCCTGACTTTC. This chain connects TRBV11-2 to TRBJ2-6; no firm D call. Germline V lookup: CDR1 SGHAT, CDR2 FQNNGV. The CDR3 totals 16 residues. V was trimmed by 1 base and J by 0 bases, leaving 7 bases between them. The variable domain in full, completed from reference TRBV11-2 and TRBJ2-6, reads EAGVAQSPRYKIIEKRQSVAFWCNPISGHATLYWYQQILGQGPKLLIQFQNNGVVDDSQLPKDRFSAERLKGVDSTLKIQPAKLEDSAVYLCASSLAQFSGANVLTFGAGSRLTVL.

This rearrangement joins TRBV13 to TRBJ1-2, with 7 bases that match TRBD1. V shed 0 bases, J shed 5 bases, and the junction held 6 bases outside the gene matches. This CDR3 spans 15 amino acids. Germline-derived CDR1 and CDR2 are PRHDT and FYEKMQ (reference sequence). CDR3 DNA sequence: TGTGCCAGCAGCTTAGGGAGGGACAGTCGATATGGCTACACCTTC. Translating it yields CASSLGRDSRYGYTF.

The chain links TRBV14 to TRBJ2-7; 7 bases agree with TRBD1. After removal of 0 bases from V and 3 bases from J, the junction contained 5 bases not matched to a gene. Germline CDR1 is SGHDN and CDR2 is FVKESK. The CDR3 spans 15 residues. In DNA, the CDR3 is TGTGCCAGCAGCCAAGAGTCAGGGACAGACTACGAGCAGTACTTC. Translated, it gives CASSQESGTDYEQYF.

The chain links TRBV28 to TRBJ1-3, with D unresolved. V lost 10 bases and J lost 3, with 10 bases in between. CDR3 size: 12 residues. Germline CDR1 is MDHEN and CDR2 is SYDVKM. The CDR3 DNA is TGTGCCATCTCGCGGAGTGGAAACACCATATATTTT. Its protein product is CAISRSGNTIYF.

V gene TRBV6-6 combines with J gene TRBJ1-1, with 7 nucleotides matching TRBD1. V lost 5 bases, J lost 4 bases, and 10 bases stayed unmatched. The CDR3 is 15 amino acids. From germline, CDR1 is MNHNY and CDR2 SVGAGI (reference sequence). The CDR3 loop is CASSEEGQLGTEAFF. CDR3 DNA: TGTGCCAGCAGTGAGGAGGGACAGCTCGGCACTGAAGCTTTCTTT.

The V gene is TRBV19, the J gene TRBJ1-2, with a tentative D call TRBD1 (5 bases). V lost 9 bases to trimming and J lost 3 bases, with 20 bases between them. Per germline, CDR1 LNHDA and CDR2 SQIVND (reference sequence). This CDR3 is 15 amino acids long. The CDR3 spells CASSEWTSVDYGYTF. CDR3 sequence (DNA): TGTGCCAGCTCGGAGTGGACATCGGTGGACTATGGCTACACCTTC. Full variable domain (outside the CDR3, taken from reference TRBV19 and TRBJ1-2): DGGITQSPKYLFRKEGQNVTLSCEQNLNHDAMYWYRQDPGQGLRLIYYSQIVNDFQKGDIAEGYSVSREKKESFPLTVTSAQKNPTAFYLCASSEWTSVDYGYTFGSGTRLTVV.

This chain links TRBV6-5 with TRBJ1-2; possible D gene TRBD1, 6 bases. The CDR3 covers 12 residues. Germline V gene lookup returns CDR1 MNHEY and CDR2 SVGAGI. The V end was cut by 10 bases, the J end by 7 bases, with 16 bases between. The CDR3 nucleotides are TGTGCCATTAGATGGGGGGCGACTGGCTACACCTTC. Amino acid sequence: CAIRWGATGYTF.